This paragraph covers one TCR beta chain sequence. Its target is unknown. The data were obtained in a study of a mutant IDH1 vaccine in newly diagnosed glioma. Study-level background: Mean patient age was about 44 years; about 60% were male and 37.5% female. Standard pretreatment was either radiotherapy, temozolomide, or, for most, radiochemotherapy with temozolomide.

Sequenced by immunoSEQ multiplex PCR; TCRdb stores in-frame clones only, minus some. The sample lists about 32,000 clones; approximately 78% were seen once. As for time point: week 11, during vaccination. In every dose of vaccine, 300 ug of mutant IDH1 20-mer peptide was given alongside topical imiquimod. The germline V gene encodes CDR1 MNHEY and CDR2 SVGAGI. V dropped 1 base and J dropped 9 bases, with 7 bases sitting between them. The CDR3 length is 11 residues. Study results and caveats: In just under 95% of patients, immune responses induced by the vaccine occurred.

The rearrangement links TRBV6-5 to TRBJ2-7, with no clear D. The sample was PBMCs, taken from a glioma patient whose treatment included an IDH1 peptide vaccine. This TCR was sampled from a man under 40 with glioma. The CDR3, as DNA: TGTGCCAGCAGTTACTTGTCCGTGCAGTACTTC. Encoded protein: CASSYLSVQYF.